This T cell receptor (beta chain) is drawn from a study of T-cell memory formation after mild COVID-19. Study-level findings and limits: For second-wave clones that peaked at day 37, SARS-CoV-2 specificity went unverified. CD4/CD8 balance characterized clones contracting day 15 to 85, and CD4+ skew characterized later expanders.

TCRdb itself ran the 5' RACE reads through MiXCR, one entry per CDR3 protein. This table holds around 340,000 distinct CDR3 sequences, roughly 14% found once. The junction had 8 bases not matched to a gene; V was cut back by 6 bases and J by 7 bases. This CDR3 spans 14 amino acids. Germline-derived CDR1 and CDR2 are MNHEY and SVGAGI. Of note for this clonotype: Its antigen is unidentified.

J is TRBJ2-2 and V is TRBV6-5; the match to TRBD1 covers 7 bases. Sequencing was carried out using PBMCs or a T cell subset sorted from them (not recorded which). The receptor was derived from a man aged 18 to 29 who had mild COVID-19 (a few samples of this study predate the infection). Cell type and time point are not known. This chain's CDR3 is CASSTGAYGGELFF. Here the CDR3 DNA reads TGTGCCAGCAGCACAGGGGCGTATGGCGGGGAGCTGTTTTTT.